In its sample, the clone carrying this TCR beta chain was seen a few times. Its cognate antigen is unknown. This sample stems from a study of memory CD4+ T cells and cytomegalovirus serostatus. Study conclusions and caveats: The CMV-associated TCR signature appears largely within the CD4+ memory repertoire.

V was trimmed by 1 base and J by 4 bases, leaving 7 bases between them. This CDR3 region has 12 residues. Germline loops: CDR1 GTSNPN, CDR2 SVGIG (reference sequence). The sort gate was single viable CD3+CD4+CD8-CD45RO+ cells for memory CD4+ T cells. Produced via immunoSEQ multiplex PCR; TCRdb's table is partial and in-frame only. The sample consists of tens of thousands of clones, 70% to 80% of them appearing once. The J gene is TRBJ1-2, the V gene TRBV30; possibly TRBD1 for D (5 bases). The source of this sequence is an adult in good health and CMV-seronegative. The sequenced sample consisted of memory CD4+ T cells from blood. DNA of the CDR3: TGTGCCTGGAGTGGGGGGATCTATGGCTACACCTTC. Translated: CAWSGGIYGYTF.